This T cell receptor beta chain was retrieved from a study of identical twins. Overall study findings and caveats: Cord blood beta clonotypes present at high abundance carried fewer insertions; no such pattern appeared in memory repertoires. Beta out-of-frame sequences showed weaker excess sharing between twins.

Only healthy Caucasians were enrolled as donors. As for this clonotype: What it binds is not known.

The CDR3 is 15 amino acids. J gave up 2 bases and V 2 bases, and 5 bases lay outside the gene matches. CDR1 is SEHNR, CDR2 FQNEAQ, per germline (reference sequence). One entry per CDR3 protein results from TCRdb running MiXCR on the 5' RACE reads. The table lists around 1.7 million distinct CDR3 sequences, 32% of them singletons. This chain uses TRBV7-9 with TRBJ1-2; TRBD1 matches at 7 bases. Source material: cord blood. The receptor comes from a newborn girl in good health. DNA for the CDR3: TGTGCCAGCAGCTTACCGACAGGGACCAACTATGGCTACACCTTC. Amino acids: CASSLPTGTNYGYTF.